This T cell receptor beta chain was recovered during a study of identical twins. This clonotype was seen ten or more times. Germline CDR1 is DFQATT and CDR2 is SNEGSKA (reference sequence). The CDR3 has 13 amino acids. V trimming: 3 bases; J trimming: 5 bases; junction bases outside the gene matches: 2. TCRdb itself ran the 5' RACE reads through MiXCR, one entry per CDR3 protein. The table includes 350,000 to 450,000 distinct CDR3 sequences, 15% to 20% detected once. Sequencing used naive T cells sorted from blood. This TCR was recovered from a man over 45 in good health. The chain is built from TRBV20-1 and TRBJ2-1, with 9 nucleotides matching TRBD1. DNA of the CDR3: TGCAGTGCTAGGGGGACAGGGAACAATGAGCAGTTCTTC. It specifies CSARGTGNNEQFF.